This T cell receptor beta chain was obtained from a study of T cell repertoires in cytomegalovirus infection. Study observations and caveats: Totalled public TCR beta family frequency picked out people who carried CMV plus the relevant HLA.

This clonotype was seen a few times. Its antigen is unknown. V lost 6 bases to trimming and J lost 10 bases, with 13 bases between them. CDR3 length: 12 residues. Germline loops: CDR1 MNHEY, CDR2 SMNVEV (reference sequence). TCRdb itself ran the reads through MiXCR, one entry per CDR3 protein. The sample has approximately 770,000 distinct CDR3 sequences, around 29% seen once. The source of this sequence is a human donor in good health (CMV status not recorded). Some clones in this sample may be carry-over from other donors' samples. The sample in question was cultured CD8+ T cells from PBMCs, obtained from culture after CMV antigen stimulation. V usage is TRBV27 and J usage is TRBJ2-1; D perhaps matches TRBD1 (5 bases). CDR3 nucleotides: TGTGCCAGCAGAGCTACAGGAGCAGAGCAGTTCTTC. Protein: CASRATGAEQFF.